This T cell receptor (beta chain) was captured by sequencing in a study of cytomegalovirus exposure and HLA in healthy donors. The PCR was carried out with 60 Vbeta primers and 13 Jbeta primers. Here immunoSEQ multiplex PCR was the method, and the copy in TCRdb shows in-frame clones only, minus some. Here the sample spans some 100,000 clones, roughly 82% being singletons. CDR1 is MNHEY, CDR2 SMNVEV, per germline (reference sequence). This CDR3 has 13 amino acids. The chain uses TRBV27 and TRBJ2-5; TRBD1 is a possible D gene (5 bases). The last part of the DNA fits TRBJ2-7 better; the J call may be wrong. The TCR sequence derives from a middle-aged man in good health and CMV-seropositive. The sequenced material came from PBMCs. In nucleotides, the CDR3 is TGTGCCAGCAGTTTATCGGGGCAGTACGAGCAGTACTTC. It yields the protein CASSLSGQYEQYF.